Shown below are 6 T cell receptor beta chains from a single sample sequenced in a study of blood T cell repertoires in COVID-19. TCRdb's table, derived via immunoSEQ multiplex PCR, lists solely in-frame clones and lacks some. The sample has 95,000 to 130,000 clones; around nine tenths are singletons. Sequencing was performed on peripheral blood. Receptor source: a human donor with active COVID-19. The donor label of this sample is uncertain.

This clone was seen just once. The V gene is TRBV28, the J gene TRBJ1-4; D gene unclear. V dropped 5 bases and J dropped 10 bases, with 11 bases sitting between them. CDR1 is MDHEN, CDR2 SYDVKM, per germline. The CDR3 is 12 residues long. CDR3 DNA sequence: TGTGCCAGCAGTCCACCTACCCCAAAACTGTTTTTT. It specifies CASSPPTPKLFF.

This chain uses TRBV4-3 with TRBJ2-1, with 8 nucleotides matching TRBD2. This CDR3 has 16 amino acids. V shed 2 bases and J 7 bases; nucleotides not matched to a gene: 10. The V gene's germline CDR1 is LGHNA and CDR2 YSLEER. This chain's CDR3 is CASSQFVGGARNEQFF. The CDR3 DNA is TGCGCCAGCAGCCAATTTGTCGGGGGGGCCCGGAATGAGCAGTTCTTC.

J is TRBJ2-7 and V is TRBV29-1; TRBD1 matches 10 bases. The CDR3 has 16 amino acids. J gave up 7 bases and V 3 bases, and 15 bases lay outside the gene matches. Germline V CDR1 and CDR2: SQVTM, ANQGSEA. Written as DNA, the CDR3 is TGCAGCGTTGAGTTCGGGGACAGGGGAGCCTACCGGGAGCAGTACTTC. Translation gives CSVEFGDRGAYREQYF.

This sequence joins TRBV5-1 and TRBJ1-2, with TRBD1 as a possible D gene (6 bases). Germline V lookup: CDR1 SGHRS, CDR2 YFSETQ. Trimming left V 4 bases short and J 7 bases short, with 20 bases between. The CDR3 runs 15 residues. The CDR3 is CASSQAGARGVGYTF. The CDR3 DNA sequence: TGCGCCAGCAGCCAGGCAGGGGCCAGGGGAGTTGGCTACACCTTC.

This clone was seen only once. The chain carries TRBV6-4 and TRBJ1-4, with TRBD1 as a possible D gene (5 bases). This CDR3 has 16 residues. V dropped 8 bases and J dropped 7 bases, with 23 bases sitting between them. In germline, CDR1 is MRHNA, CDR2 SNTAGT. CDR3 sequence: CASPAGGRFGGEKLFF. The DNA of the CDR3 is TGTGCCAGCCCAGCGGGGGGTAGGTTTGGTGGTGAAAAACTGTTTTTT.

The rearrangement joins TRBV20-1 to TRBJ1-2; D not resolved. Germline values: CDR1 DFQATT, CDR2 SNEGSKA (reference sequence). CDR3 size: 13 residues. Trimming removed 3 bases from V and 0 bases from J, with 8 bases in between. The CDR3: CSASTATNYGYTF. For the CDR3, the DNA is TGCAGTGCTAGTACCGCGACTAACTATGGCTACACCTTC.